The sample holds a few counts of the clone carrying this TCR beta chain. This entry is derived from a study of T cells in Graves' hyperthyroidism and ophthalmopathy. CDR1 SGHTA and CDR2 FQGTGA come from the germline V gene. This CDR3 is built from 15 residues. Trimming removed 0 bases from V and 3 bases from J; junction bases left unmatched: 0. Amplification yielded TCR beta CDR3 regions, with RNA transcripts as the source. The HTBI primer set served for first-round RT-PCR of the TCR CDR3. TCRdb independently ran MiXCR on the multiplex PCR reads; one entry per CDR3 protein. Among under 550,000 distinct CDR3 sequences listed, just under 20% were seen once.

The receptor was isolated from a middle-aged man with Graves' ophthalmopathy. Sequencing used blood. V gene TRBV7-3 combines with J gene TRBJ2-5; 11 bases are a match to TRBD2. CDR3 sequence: CASSLTGLAEETQYF. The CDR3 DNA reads TGTGCCAGCAGCTTAACGGGACTAGCGGAAGAGACCCAGTACTTC.